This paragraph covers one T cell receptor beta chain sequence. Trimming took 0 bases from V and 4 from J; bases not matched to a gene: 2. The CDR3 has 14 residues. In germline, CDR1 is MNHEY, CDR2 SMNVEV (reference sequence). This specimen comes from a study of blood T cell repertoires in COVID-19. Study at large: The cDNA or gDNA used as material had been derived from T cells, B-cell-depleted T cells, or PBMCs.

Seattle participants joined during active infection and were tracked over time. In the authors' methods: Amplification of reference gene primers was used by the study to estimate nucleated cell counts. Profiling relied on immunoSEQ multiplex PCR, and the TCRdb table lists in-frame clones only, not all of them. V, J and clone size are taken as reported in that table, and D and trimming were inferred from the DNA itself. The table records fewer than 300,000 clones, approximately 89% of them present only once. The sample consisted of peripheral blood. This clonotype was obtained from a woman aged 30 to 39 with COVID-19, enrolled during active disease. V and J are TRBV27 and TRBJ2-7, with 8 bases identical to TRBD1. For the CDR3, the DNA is TGTGCCAGCAGTTTATCGACAGGGGCGTACGAGCAGTACTTC. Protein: CASSLSTGAYEQYF.